Reported below is one TCR beta chain. Per the germline V gene, CDR1 is SGHRS and CDR2 is YFSETQ. The CDR3 has 15 amino acids. The J segment lost 2 bases and the V segment lost 3 bases, leaving 7 bases of the junction unmatched. In the PCR, 60 Vbeta and 13 Jbeta primers were used. Some clones are missing from TCRdb's copy, which holds only in-frame ones; the method was immunoSEQ multiplex PCR. Its table lists 120,000 to 150,000 clones. The sample is drawn from a study of cytomegalovirus exposure and HLA in healthy donors. Donors sampled were nominally healthy, though unrecorded immune exposures were likely.

The sequence was collected from a woman aged 45-59 years in good health and CMV-seronegative. Sequencing was done on a sample of PBMCs. The chain is built from TRBV5-1 and TRBJ2-5; 7 bases map to TRBD1. CDR3: CASSSRTGLQETQYF. CDR3 bases: TGCGCCAGCAGCTCTAGGACAGGTTTACAAGAGACCCAGTACTTC.